Listed here are 29 T cell receptor beta chains from one sample, sequenced in a study of T-cell memory formation after mild COVID-19. TCRdb re-called the 5' RACE reads through MiXCR, storing one row per CDR3 protein. The table records around 310,000 distinct CDR3 sequences, roughly 15% of them present only once. The specimen sequenced was PBMCs or a T cell subset sorted from them (not recorded which). The source is a young man who had mild COVID-19 (a few samples of this study predate the infection). Cell type and time point are not known.

This clonotype was counted a few times. The rearrangement links TRBV9 to TRBJ2-5, with D possibly TRBD2 on 5 matching bases. Germline V gene data show CDR1 as SGDLS and CDR2 as YYNGEE. This CDR3 has 13 residues. V shed 0 bases and J shed 4 bases, with 7 bases lying between them. The CDR3 loop is CASSVAEAETQYF. As DNA, the CDR3 is TGTGCCAGCAGCGTAGCGGAGGCAGAGACCCAGTACTTC.

CDR3 bases: TGTGCCAGCAGCCAAGCCCTTGAGGGCGGCTACACCTTC. Its translation: CASSQALEGGYTF. The chain carries TRBV4-2 and TRBJ1-2; D not certain. CDR1 is LGHNA, CDR2 YNFKEQ, per germline. V was shortened by 1 base and J by 8 bases, with 11 bases between the two germline ends. This CDR3 spans 13 amino acids.

CDR3 bases: TGCAGTGCTAGCCCCCTCGGGAGCACTTGGGAGACCCAGTACTTC. Its translation: CSASPLGSTWETQYF. The chain is built from TRBV20-1 and TRBJ2-5; a possible D gene is TRBD2 (6 bases). The germline V gene encodes CDR1 DFQATT and CDR2 SNEGSKA (reference sequence). Trimming took off 3 bases at V and 5 bases at J, with 19 bases between the two ends. The CDR3 extends over 15 amino acids.

This clonotype occurred many times. The chain couples TRBV2 to TRBJ2-1; 10 bases align to TRBD1. The CDR3 is made up of 15 amino acids. V lost 5 bases and J lost 3; bases outside the gene matches: 4. Germline V CDR1 and CDR2: SNHLY, FYNNEI. CDR3 nucleotides: TGTGCCAGCAGTCCCCGGGACAGGGGCTACAATGAGCAGTTCTTC. This translates into CASSPRDRGYNEQFF. The complete variable domain, with remaining parts taken from reference TRBV2 and TRBJ2-1, reads EPEVTQTPSHQVTQMGQEVILRCVPISNHLYFYWYRQILGQKVEFLVSFYNNEISEKSEIFDDQFSVERPDGSNFTLKIRSTKLEDSAMYFCASSPRDRGYNEQFFGPGTRLTVL.

The J gene is TRBJ1-1, the V gene TRBV29-1; no clear D. Trimming took 6 bases from V and 1 from J, leaving 9 bases between them. The CDR3 loop spans 12 amino acids. Germline assignment: CDR1 SQVTM and CDR2 ANQGSEA. The DNA for the CDR3 is TGCAGCGTATGCGACGGGAACACTGAAGCTTTCTTT. This sequence encodes CSVCDGNTEAFF.

The genes are TRBV6-6 and TRBJ2-3, with TRBD1 identical over 10 bases. The V segment lost 6 bases and the J segment 5 bases; nucleotides outside the gene matches: 5. The CDR3 length is 14 residues. Germline loops: CDR1 MNHNY, CDR2 SVGAGI (reference sequence). The CDR3 spells CASSDRGLGDTQYF. DNA of the CDR3: TGTGCCAGCAGCGACAGGGGGCTTGGAGATACGCAGTATTTT.

The rearrangement uses TRBV27 and TRBJ2-7; 8 positions agree with TRBD1. The germline gives CDR1 MNHEY, CDR2 SMNVEV (reference sequence). The CDR3 extends over 15 amino acids. After removal of 4 bases from V and 0 bases from J, the junction contained 5 bases not matched to a gene. The CDR3 is CASSSSGTGSYEQYF. The CDR3 coding sequence is TGTGCCAGCAGTTCCTCCGGGACAGGCTCCTACGAGCAGTACTTC.

This clonotype was observed a few times. This chain joins TRBV20-1 and TRBJ2-1; 8 nucleotides line up with TRBD1. The V gene's germline CDR1 is DFQATT and CDR2 SNEGSKA (reference sequence). This CDR3 is built from 15 residues. With V trimmed by 8 bases and J by 6 bases, 15 bases remained unmatched. The CDR3 spells CSPLVPTGVANEQFF. The CDR3 coding sequence is TGCAGTCCTCTTGTCCCGACAGGGGTAGCCAATGAGCAGTTCTTC.

This clonotype was counted at least ten times. This chain connects TRBV7-2 to TRBJ2-3; TRBD2 is a possible D gene (6 bases). This CDR3 has 13 residues. CDR1 and CDR2 (germline): SGHTA, FQGNSA. The V and J ends lost 5 bases and 4 bases respectively, with 10 bases between them. CDR3 nucleotides: TGTGCCAGCAGCCCCGGGGGTTCAGATACGCAGTATTTT. Translation gives CASSPGGSDTQYF.

The chain joins TRBV6-2 or TRBV6-3 to TRBJ2-6; either TRBD1 or TRBD2 may supply D (5 bases each). Looked up from germline, CDR1 is MNHEY and CDR2 is SVGEGT. Trimming took off 2 bases at V and 0 bases at J, with 14 bases between the two ends. CDR3 size: 18 residues. DNA for the CDR3: TGTGCCAGCAGTTACCCGGGACGGACCCGCTCTGGGGCCAACGTCCTGACTTTC. Translation gives CASSYPGRTRSGANVLTF.

This clonotype was counted a few times. The chain links TRBV4-3 to TRBJ2-2; 7 nucleotides line up with TRBD2. The CDR3 is 15 residues long. Germline assignment: CDR1 LGHNA and CDR2 YSLEER. V lost 3 bases and J lost 6; bases outside the gene matches: 7. In DNA form, the CDR3 reads TGCGCCAGCAGCCACCCAGGGACTAAAGCCGGGGAGCTGTTTTTT. Translated, it gives CASSHPGTKAGELFF.

In its sample, this clonotype was seen many times. The rearrangement joins TRBV27 to TRBJ2-6; D is uncertain. The CDR3 runs 15 residues. CDR1 and CDR2 (germline): MNHEY, SMNVEV (reference sequence). Trimming removed 6 bases at V and 2 bases at J, with 11 bases between. The CDR3 spells CASSHYTTGANVLTF. For the CDR3, the DNA is TGTGCCAGCAGCCATTACACTACTGGGGCCAACGTCCTGACTTTC.

The chain links TRBV6-2 or TRBV6-3 to TRBJ2-1, with 10 bases matching TRBD1. Germline CDR1 MNHEY, CDR2 SVGEGT. With 6 bases clipped from V and 8 bases from J, the junction kept 7 bases outside the gene matches. The CDR3 covers 14 residues. The CDR3 loop reads CASSLGQGQDEQFF. The CDR3 DNA sequence: TGTGCCAGCAGCCTGGGACAGGGGCAGGATGAGCAGTTCTTC.

This clonotype has just a few counts. This CDR3 reads CASSSGAGANTDTQYF. CDR3 sequence (DNA): TGTGCCAGCAGCTCGGGGGCGGGGGCCAACACAGATACGCAGTATTTT. The V call is TRBV11-3, the J call TRBJ2-3; possibly TRBD2 for D (7 bases). The V gene's germline CDR1 is SGHNT and CDR2 YENEEA. This CDR3 comprises 16 residues. The V end was cut by 4 bases, the J end by 2 bases, with 16 bases between.

The chain employs TRBV4-3 and TRBJ2-7; 14 bases align to TRBD2. V shed 3 bases, J shed 0 bases, and the junction held 7 bases outside the gene matches. Germline V lookup: CDR1 LGHNA, CDR2 YSLEER. This CDR3 has 18 amino acids. The CDR3 DNA sequence: TGCGCCAGCAGCCAGACTAGCGGGGGGGCATTTAGCTCCTACGAGCAGTACTTC. This sequence encodes CASSQTSGGAFSSYEQYF.

In its sample, this clonotype was seen many times. The chain combines TRBV5-5 with TRBJ1-1, with D unresolved. The CDR3 has 12 amino acids. With 3 bases removed from V and 1 base from J, the gap between germline ends came to 4 bases. CDR1 is SGHKS, CDR2 YYEKEE, per germline (reference sequence). The CDR3 is CASSSGNTEAFF. The CDR3 coding sequence is TGTGCCAGCAGCTCAGGGAACACTGAAGCTTTCTTT.

V usage is TRBV2 and J usage is TRBJ2-5; D is unclear. This CDR3 is 15 amino acids long. V lost 6 bases and J lost 7, with 21 bases in between. Per the germline V gene, CDR1 is SNHLY and CDR2 is FYNNEI. The DNA for the CDR3 is TGTGCCAGCAGACCCCCCGGGTCCAATCGAGGGACCCAGTACTTC. This gives the protein CASRPPGSNRGTQYF.

The rearrangement uses TRBV27 and TRBJ2-3; D perhaps matches TRBD1 (6 bases). V shed 6 bases and J shed 2 bases, with 12 bases lying between them. CDR3 size: 14 residues. Germline CDR1 MNHEY, CDR2 SMNVEV (reference sequence). The CDR3 region is CASREDRYTDTQYF. Here the CDR3 DNA reads TGTGCCAGCAGAGAGGACAGATACACAGATACGCAGTATTTT.

This clonotype was observed a handful of times. The V and J genes are TRBV20-1 and TRBJ2-1; 9 nucleotides align to TRBD2. Trimming removed 6 bases from V and 3 bases from J; junction bases left unmatched: 3. The length of the CDR3 is 13 residues. Germline lookup yields CDR1 DFQATT and CDR2 SNEGSKA (reference sequence). CDR3 loop: CSAQRGVYNEQFF. CDR3 coding DNA: TGCAGTGCACAGCGGGGGGTCTACAATGAGCAGTTCTTC.

The chain uses TRBV4-1 and TRBJ2-7; D may correspond to TRBD1 or TRBD2 (5 bases each). The germline V gene has CDR1 MGHRA and CDR2 YSYEKL. The CDR3 runs to 15 residues. V dropped 2 bases and J dropped 2 bases, with 13 bases sitting between them. The CDR3 loop is CASSQIFQGPYEQYF. The CDR3 nucleotides read TGCGCCAGCAGCCAAATCTTCCAGGGACCCTACGAGCAGTACTTC.

The chain links TRBV20-1 to TRBJ1-3, with TRBD1 identical over 10 bases. The V and J ends lost 5 bases and 8 bases, in that order; junction bases with no gene match: 6. The CDR3 sequence is 13 residues long. Germline CDR1 is DFQATT and CDR2 is SNEGSKA (reference sequence). The CDR3 DNA follows: TGCAGTGCTTACGACAGGGGGCGGGACACCATATATTTT. It translates to CSAYDRGRDTIYF.

The V gene is TRBV7-9, the J gene TRBJ2-4; 9 bases line up with TRBD1. The CDR3 is 17 residues long. V dropped 6 bases and J dropped 0; count of bases not matched to a gene: 9. CDR1 SEHNR and CDR2 FQNEAQ come from the germline V gene (reference sequence). The CDR3 region is CASSYEQGARAKNIQYF. The CDR3 bases are TGTGCCAGCAGTTACGAACAGGGGGCCCGAGCCAAAAACATTCAGTACTTC.

The CDR3 spells CASSLMGTGKNEKLFF. In nucleotides, the CDR3 is TGTGCCAGCAGCTTAATGGGGACAGGGAAAAATGAAAAACTGTTTTTT. The chain employs TRBV7-9 and TRBJ1-4; 9 bases map to TRBD1. The trim removed 2 bases at V and 5 bases at J, leaving 6 bases unmatched. This CDR3 region has 16 residues. Germline V gene lookup returns CDR1 SEHNR and CDR2 FQNEAQ (reference sequence).

This chain connects TRBV6-6 to TRBJ2-3, with D unresolved. This CDR3 contains 12 residues. Trimming took off 5 bases at V and 2 bases at J, with 5 bases between the two ends. In germline, CDR1 is MNHNY, CDR2 SVGAGI (reference sequence). The CDR3 DNA sequence: TGTGCCAGCAGTCGACACACAGATACGCAGTATTTT. Its protein product is CASSRHTDTQYF.

This clonotype was detected only once. This rearrangement joins TRBV29-1 to TRBJ2-1; D unclear. This CDR3 contains 14 residues. Germline loops: CDR1 SQVTM, CDR2 ANQGSEA. Trimming took 6 bases from V and 4 from J, leaving 16 bases between them. The CDR3 nucleotides read TGCAGCGTCCCGAATAATCCCCGATACAATGAGCAGTTCTTC. It encodes CSVPNNPRYNEQFF.

This clonotype was counted ten times or more. This chain links TRBV29-1 with TRBJ2-2, with D possibly being TRBD1 (6 bases). V was cut by 6 bases and J by 0 bases, with 11 bases left in between. CDR3 length equals 14 residues. Per germline, CDR1 SQVTM and CDR2 ANQGSEA. The CDR3, as DNA: TGCAGCGTCTGGGGGCAGCCGAACACCGGGGAGCTGTTTTTT. Protein product: CSVWGQPNTGELFF.

This clonotype is a singleton in its sample. The chain links TRBV27 to TRBJ2-7; D is possibly TRBD2 (6 bases). Germline V gene sequence: CDR1 MNHEY, CDR2 SMNVEV (reference sequence). The CDR3 loop spans 14 amino acids. Trimming removed 6 bases at V and 4 bases at J, with 16 bases between. CDR3 sequence: CASRPLGGPYEQYF. CDR3 DNA: TGTGCCAGCAGACCTTTGGGGGGACCTTACGAGCAGTACTTC.

The chain links TRBV20-1 to TRBJ1-2, with D perhaps TRBD1 (5 bases). The V end lost 6 bases, the J end lost 1 base, and 12 bases lay between the germline ends. This CDR3 spans 13 amino acids. Looked up from germline, CDR1 is DFQATT and CDR2 is SNEGSKA (reference sequence). CDR3: CSAGGGRNYGYTF. DNA of the CDR3: TGCAGTGCCGGGGGGGGACGTAACTATGGCTACACCTTC.

This clonotype turned up a few times. The rearrangement links TRBV6-2 or TRBV6-3 to TRBJ1-1; perhaps TRBD1 as D (6 bases). There are 15 residues in the CDR3. V was shortened by 5 bases and J by 0 bases, with 13 bases between the two germline ends. Per the germline V gene, CDR1 is MNHEY and CDR2 is SVGEGT. Written as DNA, the CDR3 is TGTGCCAGCAGTACAGGGCCTCGAATGAACACTGAAGCTTTCTTT. Protein sequence: CASSTGPRMNTEAFF.